The rows below give T cell receptor beta chains drawn from one sample of a study of T cell responses to AZD1222 COVID-19 vaccine. Here immunoSEQ multiplex PCR was the method, and the copy in TCRdb shows in-frame clones only, minus some. The sample carries roughly 55,000 clones, approximately 88% recorded once. Sequenced material: peripheral blood, taken on day 0 of AZD1222 vaccination. These TCRs come from an adult in good health. CDR3s include the opening cysteine and the closing phenylalanine or tryptophan. D genes are given only for firm matches. Not every row has a clone size; where given, it reads once, few, many or a size class.

D,V,length,J,size,DNA,CDR3
NA,TRBV28,11,TRBJ2-3,NA,TGTGCCACTAGGGACACAGATACGCAGTATTTT,CATRDTDTQYF
NA,TRBV6-6,15,TRBJ1-5,NA,TGTGCCAGCAGTTATGCACAGGCTAGCAATCAGCCCCAGCATTTT,CASSYAQASNQPQHF
TRBD1,TRBV18,15,TRBJ1-1,NA,TGTGCCAGCTCAACATTCCGGGACAGGGGGCTTGAAGCTTTCTTT,CASSTFRDRGLEAFF
NA,TRBV28,14,TRBJ1-2,NA,TGTGCCAGCAGTCCCCAGGTTAAGGGCTATGGCTACACCTTC,CASSPQVKGYGYTF
NA,TRBV14,11,TRBJ2-7,NA,TGTGCCAGCAGCCATACCTACGAGCAGTACTTC,CASSHTYEQYF
TRBD1,TRBV18,16,TRBJ1-2,NA,TGTGCCAGCTCACAGGCGACAGGGGGCGCTGACTATGGCTACACCTTC,CASSQATGGADYGYTF
NA,TRBV29-1,13,TRBJ2-1,NA,TGCAGCGTTGAAGGTGTCTCTGGGAATGAGCAGTTCTTC,CSVEGVSGNEQFF
NA,TRBV21-1,16,TRBJ2-7,NA,TGTGCCAGGGGGCGCGACAGGGGGCCCCCTCCAGGCGAGCAGTACTTC,CARGRDRGPPPGEQYF
NA,TRBV9,16,TRBJ2-2,NA,TGTGCCAGCAGCGTTTCGGGACACCAGAACACCGGGGAGCTGTTTTTT,CASSVSGHQNTGELFF
NA,TRBV12-3/TRBV12-4,13,TRBJ1-5,once,TGTGCCAGCAGGGGACTCACGAATCAGCCCCAGCATTTT,CASRGLTNQPQHF
TRBD2,TRBV5-6,15,TRBJ2-1,NA,TGTGCCAGCAGCTCCCGGACTAGCGGGGGAAATGAGCAGTTCTTC,CASSSRTSGGNEQFF
TRBD1,TRBV6-5,14,TRBJ1-5,NA,TGTGCCAGCAGTAGCCGACAGGGAAATCAGCCCCAGCATTTT,CASSSRQGNQPQHF
NA,TRBV19,15,TRBJ1-5,NA,TGTGCCAGTACCCTACGGGGCTATAGCAATCAGCCCCAGCATTTT,CASTLRGYSNQPQHF
NA,TRBV27,13,TRBJ1-1,NA,TGTGCCAGCAGGTCAACCCGGGACGGCTTATCTTTCTTT,CASRSTRDGLSFF
NA,TRBV5-1,15,TRBJ2-1,NA,TGCGCCAGCAGCCAAGACCAGTGGGCCAACAATGAGCAGTTCTTC,CASSQDQWANNEQFF
NA,TRBV2,13,TRBJ1-3,once,TGTGCCAGCAGTGGGGGCCCGAGAAACACCATATATTTT,CASSGGPRNTIYF